The clone carrying this T cell receptor beta chain occurred a few times. This specimen comes from a study of cytomegalovirus exposure and HLA in healthy donors. CDR1 and CDR2 from the germline V gene are SGHTA and FQGNSA. V lost 1 base, J lost 5 bases, and 1 base stayed unmatched. The CDR3 is made up of 14 amino acids. PCR amplification relied on 60 Vbeta primers (plus 13 Jbeta primers). Assay: immunoSEQ multiplex PCR; the TCRdb copy retains only in-frame clones and omits some. The top ten hold about 1.9% of the sample, which has 100,000 or so clones, under 85% seen once. The chain is built from TRBV7-2 and TRBJ2-3; 9 bases line up with TRBD2. The sample taken for sequencing was PBMCs. This TCR came from a middle-aged woman in good health and CMV-seronegative. CDR3 region: CASSLVAGVDTQYF. The CDR3 DNA is TGTGCCAGCAGCTTAGTAGCGGGAGTAGATACGCAGTATTTT.